What follows are 5 T cell receptor beta chains derived from one specimen sequenced in a study of beta chain features in type 1 diabetes. cDNA synthesis used the whole RNA isolate, giving expressed TCRB sequences. Sequenced by immunoSEQ multiplex PCR; TCRdb stores in-frame clones only, minus some. The table records 860,000 or so clones, around a sixth of them present only once. The sample was naive CD4+ T cells from blood. The receptors originated from a woman in her late teens or twenties in good health.

The genes are TRBV6-5 and TRBJ2-1, with D perhaps matching TRBD2 (5 bases). V dropped 6 bases and J dropped 0 bases, with 6 bases sitting between them. The CDR3 is 13 amino acids. Germline CDR1 is MNHEY and CDR2 is SVGAGI. The chain's CDR3 is CASREGSYNEQFF. The CDR3 nucleotides read TGTGCCAGCAGAGAGGGCTCCTACAATGAGCAGTTCTTC.

This clone has a count of ten or more. V is TRBV7-9 and J is TRBJ2-6; D is ambiguous. This CDR3 has 12 residues. Deletions cut 7 bases from V and 4 bases from J, with 5 bases between. CDR1 and CDR2 (germline): SEHNR, FQNEAQ (reference sequence). In DNA form, the CDR3 reads TGTGCCAGCAAATCGGGGGCCAACGTCCTGACTTTC. Its protein is CASKSGANVLTF.

As for this clone: Other nucleotide sequences in the sample specify the same CDR3. This sequence joins TRBV7-2 and TRBJ2-7, with D unclear. Germline loops: CDR1 SGHTA, CDR2 FQGNSA. The CDR3 extends over 12 amino acids. Trimming took 5 bases from V and 3 from J, leaving 8 bases between them. The CDR3 DNA reads as TGTGCCAGCAGCCTTAATCTCTACGAGCAGTACTTC. Protein sequence: CASSLNLYEQYF.

This chain links TRBV5-4 with TRBJ2-2, with TRBD2 matching over 7 bases. Germline loops: CDR1 SGHNT, CDR2 YYREEE (reference sequence). V lost 2 bases to trimming and J lost 2 bases; unmatched junction nucleotides: 3. The length of the CDR3 is 15 residues. The CDR3 DNA is TGTGCCAGCAGCTTAGCGGGACTAAACACCGGGGAGCTGTTTTTT. As protein: CASSLAGLNTGELFF.

This clone appeared a few times. The V and J genes are TRBV5-1 and TRBJ2-7, with 7 positions matching TRBD1. CDR1 and CDR2 (germline): SGHRS, YFSETQ. The length of the CDR3 is 17 residues. V lost 4 bases and J lost 0; bases outside the gene matches: 13. CDR3: CASSETRGQASSYEQYF. The CDR3 coding sequence is TGCGCCAGCAGCGAAACCCGAGGACAGGCGAGCTCCTACGAGCAGTACTTC. The full variable domain, in which reference TRBV5-1 and TRBJ2-7 provide the parts outside the CDR3, is KAGVTQTPRYLIKTRGQQVTLSCSPISGHRSVSWYQQTPGQGLQFLFEYFSETQRNKGNFPGRFSGRQFSNSRSEMNVSTLELGDSALYLCASSETRGQASSYEQYFGPGTRLTVT.